These T cell receptor beta chains were read from a single sample in a study of blood T cell repertoires in COVID-19. The assay was immunoSEQ multiplex PCR, and TCRdb's table has in-frame clones only and misses some. The sample includes roughly 180,000 clones, roughly 87% seen only once; the top ten take approximately 2%. The sequencing input was PBMCs or T cells enriched from blood (not recorded which). The receptors were gathered from a woman between 25 and 40 years old who had recovered from COVID-19. CDR3s include the opening cysteine and the closing phenylalanine or tryptophan. D genes are given only for firm matches. The size of a clone is reported for some rows only, either as once, few or many, or as a class for expanded clones.

TRBD1	TRBJ1-1	.	TRBV3-1/TRBV3-2	CASSQDLAGGTEAFF	TGTGCCAGCAGCCAAGATCTGGCAGGGGGCACTGAAGCTTTCTTT
TRBD1	TRBJ1-5	.	TRBV18	CASSPQGTGHQPQHF	TGTGCCAGCTCACCACAGGGGACAGGGCATCAGCCCCAGCATTTT
.	TRBJ2-3	.	TRBV19	CASYDFSTDTQYF	TGTGCCAGTTATGACTTTAGCACAGATACGCAGTATTTT
TRBD1	TRBJ1-6	.	TRBV5-4	CASSWGTGTGNSPLHF	TGTGCCAGCAGCTGGGGAACCGGGACAGGGAATTCACCCCTCCACTTT
.	TRBJ1-1	.	TRBV30	CAWQGTAEAFF	TGTGCCTGGCAGGGGACCGCTGAAGCTTTCTTT
.	TRBJ2-2	.	TRBV25-1	CASSVLGEAGELFF	TGTGCCAGCAGTGTGTTAGGAGAAGCCGGGGAGCTGTTTTTT
.	TRBJ1-5	.	TRBV12-3/TRBV12-4	CASSLRGQPQHF	TGTGCCAGCAGTTTAAGGGGTCAGCCCCAGCATTTT
.	TRBJ1-4	.	TRBV9	CASSSGGDATNEKLFF	TGTGCCAGCAGCTCCGGGGGGGACGCAACTAATGAAAAACTGTTTTTT
TRBD1	TRBJ2-7	once	TRBV5-1	CASSLEGTGISEQYF	TGCGCCAGCAGCTTGGAAGGGACAGGGATCTCCGAGCAGTACTTC
TRBD2	TRBJ2-5	.	TRBV23-1	CASSQSGLAGGEDETQYF	TGCGCCAGCAGTCAATCAGGACTAGCGGGAGGCGAGGACGAGACCCAGTACTTC
.	TRBJ2-1	.	TRBV6-2/TRBV6-3	CASSPTHRSGTYNEQFF	TGTGCCAGCAGCCCCACTCATAGAAGCGGAACCTACAATGAGCAGTTCTTC
TRBD2	TRBJ2-1	once	TRBV7-3	CASSLAGGTYNEQFF	TGTGCCAGCAGCCTAGCGGGAGGGACTTACAATGAGCAGTTCTTC
.	TRBJ1-2	.	TRBV13	CASSRGGQAKNTF	TGTGCCAGCAGCCGAGGCGGACAAGCTAAGAACACCTTC
TRBD1	TRBJ1-2	.	TRBV30	CAWRKTGNGYTF	TGTGCCTGGAGAAAGACAGGGAATGGCTACACCTTC
TRBD1	TRBJ1-4	.	TRBV24-1	CATSDSTAGGAGEKLFF	TGTGCCACCAGTGATTCCACCGCAGGGGGCGCGGGTGAAAAACTGTTTTTT
.	TRBJ1-2	.	TRBV9	CASSLQGYYGYTF	TGTGCCAGCAGCCTACAGGGATACTATGGCTACACCTTC
TRBD2	TRBJ2-1	.	TRBV4-3	CASSQGISGGTRDNEQFF	TGCGCCAGCAGCCAAGGTATTAGCGGGGGGACCCGCGACAATGAGCAGTTCTTC
.	TRBJ2-1	.	TRBV7-9	CASAQGGTNNEQFF	TGTGCCAGCGCACAAGGGGGGACTAACAATGAGCAGTTCTTC
TRBD2	TRBJ2-3	.	TRBV6-2/TRBV6-3	CASSYSTSSGDTQYF	TGTGCCAGCAGTTACTCGACATCTAGCGGGGATACGCAGTATTTT
.	TRBJ1-2	.	TRBV6-5	CASRLPGRNYGYTF	TGTGCCAGCAGACTCCCAGGGCGAAACTATGGCTACACCTTC
TRBD1	TRBJ1-5	.	TRBV27	CASSLSYRGSNQPQHF	TGTGCCAGCAGTTTATCTTACAGGGGTAGCAATCAGCCCCAGCATTTT
.	TRBJ2-7	.	TRBV6-5	CASSYDSLDEQYF	TGTGCCAGCAGTTATGACAGCCTGGACGAGCAGTACTTC
.	TRBJ1-2	.	TRBV27	CASRNPGQPNYGYTF	TGTGCCAGCAGGAATCCCGGACAGCCGAACTATGGCTACACCTTC
.	TRBJ1-5	.	TRBV11-2	CASSTSHSNQPQHF	TGTGCCAGCAGCACCAGTCATAGCAATCAGCCCCAGCATTTT
TRBD2	TRBJ2-3	once	TRBV5-8	CASSPGLADTDTQYF	TGTGCCAGCAGCCCAGGACTAGCGGACACAGATACGCAGTATTTT
TRBD2	TRBJ2-1	.	TRBV4-3	CASSQRTDWEGSNEQFF	TGCGCCAGCAGCCAAAGGACCGATTGGGAGGGCAGCAATGAGCAGTTCTTC
TRBD1	TRBJ1-1	few	TRBV7-2	CASSLDRGHTEAFF	TGTGCCAGCAGCCTAGACAGGGGGCACACTGAAGCTTTCTTT
TRBD2	TRBJ2-3	.	TRBV18	CASSARLAGESTDTQYF	TGTGCCAGCTCCGCCCGACTAGCGGGGGAGAGCACAGATACGCAGTATTTT
.	TRBJ2-3	.	TRBV30	CAWSVYPSADTQYF	TGTGCCTGGAGTGTATACCCTAGCGCAGATACGCAGTATTTT
TRBD1	TRBJ1-1	.	TRBV30	CAWSVGTGGFTEAFF	TGTGCCTGGAGTGTCGGGACAGGGGGTTTTACTGAAGCTTTCTTT
TRBD1	TRBJ1-2	.	TRBV30	CAWRGQANYGYTF	TGTGCCTGGAGAGGACAGGCTAACTATGGCTACACCTTC
.	TRBJ2-7	.	TRBV5-1	CASSLESSFQVEQYF	TGCGCCAGCAGCTTGGAATCTTCCTTCCAGGTCGAGCAGTACTTC
TRBD2	TRBJ2-5	.	TRBV7-7	CASSLRTSGSGWQETQYF	TGTGCCAGCAGCTTACGGACTAGCGGGAGTGGGTGGCAAGAGACCCAGTACTTC
TRBD1	TRBJ1-2	few	TRBV27	CASSADRDHWYGYTF	TGTGCCAGCAGTGCCGACAGGGACCACTGGTATGGCTACACCTTC
.	TRBJ2-7	.	TRBV7-3	CASSPQGATEQYF	TGTGCCAGCAGCCCTCAGGGCGCCACCGAGCAGTACTTC